The rows below give T cell receptor beta chains drawn from one sample of a study of T cell responses to AZD1222 COVID-19 vaccine. TCRdb's table, derived via immunoSEQ multiplex PCR, lists solely in-frame clones and lacks some. Recorded here are about 140,000 clones; the top ten clones represent about 2.3%. Sequencing was carried out using peripheral blood. Every receptor here comes from an adult in good health. The conserved cysteine and the conserved F or W are not part of the CDR3 here. The order of the fields is V gene, D gene, J gene, CDR3 length, CDR3 protein. A D gene is named only where the DNA matches it firmly.

TRBV4-1	-	TRBJ2-7	13	ASSRSGGETYEQY
TRBV19	-	TRBJ1-6	12	ASSIQGNNSPLH
TRBV5-4	-	TRBJ2-2	14	ASSLEMGRNAGELF
TRBV6-2/TRBV6-3	TRBD1	TRBJ2-7	14	ASSYRGGQGFDEQY
TRBV7-9	-	TRBJ2-5	14	ASSFSLRGDRATQY
TRBV18	-	TRBJ2-1	14	ASSPTTAGAGVEQF
TRBV7-9	TRBD2	TRBJ2-2	13	AGLAGAENTGELF
TRBV18	-	TRBJ1-2	12	ASSPLDTPYGYT
TRBV7-6	TRBD1	TRBJ1-2	14	ASSYFPDRVNYGYT
TRBV6-4	TRBD2	TRBJ2-1	13	ASSEGGGPYNEQF
TRBV6-5	-	TRBJ1-5	11	ASSRGPNQPQH
TRBV5-4	TRBD1	TRBJ1-1	12	ASSSTGVGTEAF
TRBV7-8	-	TRBJ1-2	11	ASSLHADYGYT
TRBV2	TRBD2	TRBJ2-1	16	ASMLLAGAFSSYNEQF
TRBV18	-	TRBJ1-3	15	ASSPARGTFTGNTIY
TRBV29-1	-	TRBJ1-6	11	SVGDTYNSPLH
TRBV5-1	TRBD1	TRBJ1-5	13	ASSLGDSSNQPQH
TRBV6-5	-	TRBJ1-1	10	ASSYRSGQAF
TRBV4-1	-	TRBJ1-4	13	ASSPPGGLGEKLF
TRBV14	-	TRBJ1-2	14	ASSRDTGVQGQGYT
TRBV7-9	-	TRBJ2-5	13	ASSGGRRGKETQY
TRBV25-1	-	TRBJ1-1	12	ASSDILGGRVAF
TRBV27	-	TRBJ1-6	11	ASRTGFHSPLH
TRBV28	-	TRBJ1-2	13	ASNPTHREAYGYT
TRBV4-1	-	TRBJ1-2	11	ASSLLGTEGYT
TRBV5-8	-	TRBJ1-2	13	ASSLVFSTGYGYT
TRBV6-5	-	TRBJ2-1	12	ASSSGTYYNEQF
TRBV6-5	-	TRBJ1-2	13	ASTFRLSGENGYT
TRBV1	-	TRBJ2-3	13	TSSPNGTGPYTQY
TRBV5-1	-	TRBJ2-3	13	ASSFRSERTDTQY
TRBV9	TRBD2	TRBJ2-3	12	ASSVAGDVDTQY
TRBV27	-	TRBJ1-6	14	ASSPQTTVADSPLH
TRBV6-5	TRBD1	TRBJ1-1	13	ASRRPGQADTEAF
TRBV9	-	TRBJ1-2	13	ASSVGQGGNYGYT
TRBV28	-	TRBJ2-3	12	ASIRDLGPDTQY
TRBV4-1	-	TRBJ1-1	14	ASSQASGTFITEAF
TRBV6-1	-	TRBJ1-3	14	ASREPPGGPEHTIY
TRBV11-2	TRBD1	TRBJ2-1	12	ASSPRTGWNGQF
TRBV7-6	TRBD2	TRBJ2-7	13	ASSASSGLTYEQY
TRBV28	-	TRBJ1-2	14	ASSLSVAGSNYGYT
TRBV5-1	TRBD1	TRBJ2-5	11	ASSMGQGETQY
TRBV28	TRBD1	TRBJ2-6	14	ATAGGTISGANVLT
TRBV5-1	-	TRBJ2-5	14	ASSFLGHDDQETQY
TRBV29-1	-	TRBJ1-2	10	SVLSGDYGYT
TRBV28	-	TRBJ1-5	15	ASSLLAGAYSNQPQH
TRBV5-8	-	TRBJ1-1	14	ASSQTKYTGSFEAF
TRBV28	-	TRBJ1-2	11	ASSPPIAVGYT
TRBV10-3	-	TRBJ1-1	10	AISESGRKAF
TRBV11-2	-	TRBJ2-7	14	ASSLARAAAWYEQY
TRBV3-1/TRBV3-2	-	TRBJ1-1	13	ASSERDSAGTEAF
TRBV2	-	TRBJ2-3	10	ASSLGTQRQY
TRBV27	-	TRBJ1-1	12	ASSSPGVNTEAF
TRBV5-1	TRBD1	TRBJ1-2	15	ASSIDANRGANYGYT
TRBV9	-	TRBJ2-2	13	ASSALGVNTGELF
TRBV19	-	TRBJ1-6	10	ASRHRGESLH
TRBV21-1	-	TRBJ2-7	14	ASSKFLPGLNYEQY
TRBV6-6	TRBD2	TRBJ2-2	13	ASSYQRGGPGELF
TRBV4-3	TRBD1	TRBJ2-3	16	ASSQVWVGTGVTDTQY
TRBV5-1	-	TRBJ1-3	16	ASSLAGVSAASGNTIY
TRBV30	-	TRBJ2-7	9	AWRTSYEQY